This is a list of T cell receptor beta chains from one sample in a study of cytomegalovirus exposure and HLA in healthy donors. Data came from immunoSEQ multiplex PCR; TCRdb stores just in-frame clones and leaves some out. Here the sample spans about 120,000 clones, about 91% being singletons. The sample consisted of PBMCs. Receptor source: a man aged 18-30 years in good health and CMV-seronegative. CDR3s include the opening cysteine and the closing phenylalanine or tryptophan. The order of the fields is D gene, clone size, J gene, V gene, CDR3 protein, CDR3 DNA. A D gene is named only where the DNA matches it firmly. Size is omitted from some rows. Given values are once, few, many or a class for expanded clones.

D: TRBD2
size: once
J: TRBJ2-1
V: TRBV5-4
CDR3: CASSWGLLAGPNEQFF
DNA: TGTGCCAGCAGCTGGGGATTACTAGCGGGACCAAATGAGCAGTTCTTC

D: TRBD1
size: once
J: TRBJ2-1
V: TRBV7-9
CDR3: CASSQDTRQGWNEQFF
DNA: TGTGCCAGCAGCCAAGATACTCGACAGGGGTGGAATGAGCAGTTCTTC

D: NA
size: NA
J: TRBJ1-2
V: TRBV20-1
CDR3: CSARERDGYTF
DNA: TGCAGTGCTAGAGAACGGGATGGCTACACCTTC

D: NA
size: NA
J: TRBJ2-7
V: TRBV27
CDR3: CASSRRQAFSYEQYF
DNA: TGTGCCAGCAGTCGCCGACAGGCATTTTCATACGAGCAGTACTTC

D: TRBD2
size: NA
J: TRBJ2-2
V: TRBV2
CDR3: CASIREGVGELFF
DNA: TGTGCCAGCATCAGGGAGGGAGTCGGGGAGCTGTTTTTT

D: TRBD1
size: many
J: TRBJ1-2
V: TRBV29-1
CDR3: CSVETGAAYGYTF
DNA: TGCAGCGTGGAGACAGGGGCTGCCTATGGCTACACCTTC

D: TRBD2
size: NA
J: TRBJ2-7
V: TRBV27
CDR3: CASSLRVASSGAYEQYF
DNA: TGTGCCAGCAGTCTACGGGTCGCGTCTAGCGGGGCCTACGAGCAGTACTTC

D: NA
size: once
J: TRBJ1-6
V: TRBV6-5
CDR3: CASSYSRASYNSPLHF
DNA: TGTGCCAGCAGTTACTCGAGGGCTTCCTATAATTCACCCCTCCACTTT

D: NA
size: NA
J: TRBJ2-2
V: TRBV30
CDR3: CAGQGGLNTGELFF
DNA: TGTGCAGGTCAGGGGGGACTTAACACCGGGGAGCTGTTTTTT

D: NA
size: few
J: TRBJ1-2
V: TRBV28
CDR3: CASSLIGSLNGYTF
DNA: TGTGCCAGCAGCCTGATTGGCAGTTTGAATGGCTACACCTTC

D: TRBD2
size: NA
J: TRBJ2-1
V: TRBV29-1
CDR3: CSLIRGLAGSHNEQFF
DNA: TGCAGCCTCATAAGAGGACTAGCGGGTTCCCACAATGAGCAGTTCTTC

D: TRBD1
size: NA
J: TRBJ1-6
V: TRBV28
CDR3: CASRPRGTGGNSPLHF
DNA: TGTGCCAGCAGGCCAAGAGGGACAGGGGGAAATTCACCCCTCCACTTT

D: TRBD2
size: NA
J: TRBJ2-7
V: TRBV7-2
CDR3: CASRDGLAGGPYEQYF
DNA: TGTGCCAGCAGAGATGGACTAGCGGGAGGGCCCTACGAGCAGTACTTC

D: NA
size: NA
J: TRBJ1-2
V: TRBV27
CDR3: CASSFSGVGYTF
DNA: TGTGCCAGCAGTTTTTCAGGGGTTGGCTACACCTTC

D: NA
size: once
J: TRBJ1-1
V: TRBV7-9
CDR3: CAALLPNTEAFF
DNA: TGTGCCGCCCTCCTACCGAACACTGAAGCTTTCTTT

D: NA
size: few
J: TRBJ2-1
V: TRBV6-1
CDR3: CASSEAQGSYNEQFF
DNA: TGTGCCAGCAGTGAAGCCCAGGGGTCCTACAATGAGCAGTTCTTC

D: TRBD1
size: NA
J: TRBJ1-5
V: TRBV7-8
CDR3: CASSLGQGNNQPQHF
DNA: TGTGCCAGCAGCTTGGGACAGGGAAACAATCAGCCCCAGCATTTT

D: NA
size: NA
J: TRBJ2-5
V: TRBV30
CDR3: CAWSVGLGLYQETQYF
DNA: TGTGCCTGGAGTGTCGGGCTAGGACTGTACCAAGAGACCCAGTACTTC

D: NA
size: NA
J: TRBJ2-2
V: TRBV27
CDR3: CASSLSGAVGELFF
DNA: TGTGCCAGCAGCCTTTCAGGGGCGGTCGGGGAGCTGTTTTTT

D: NA
size: NA
J: TRBJ2-5
V: TRBV7-2
CDR3: CASSLLSGGGFETQYF
DNA: TGTGCCAGCAGCTTACTTTCGGGGGGCGGCTTTGAGACCCAGTACTTC